This T cell receptor (beta chain) was profiled in a study of beta chain features in type 1 diabetes. Notes on the study in general: There were fewer insertions and more deletions at the VDJ junctions of type 1 diabetes patients.

This clone was observed once. Its antigen is not known. Every isolated RNA sample was fully reverse transcribed, so sequencing captured expressed TCRB transcripts. Stem cell-like memory T cell samples yielded some 1 million reads on average. TCRdb's table, derived via immunoSEQ multiplex PCR, lists solely in-frame clones and lacks some. The sample gives about 42,000 clones, about 50% of which show up once; more than 0.2% is in the top ten. Researchers reported sorting CD4+ naive, central memory, regulatory and stem cell-like memory cells via CD45RO/CCR7/CD25/CD127/CD95/CD27. This TCR came from a woman in her twenties or thirties in good health. Sample: stem cell memory CD4+ T cells from blood.

DNA of the CDR3: TGCGCCAGCAGCTCGCGCCCCGCTGTCACTGAAGCTTTCTTT. Translated: CASSSRPAVTEAFF. This chain uses TRBV5-1 with TRBJ1-1; D is uncertain. The V gene lost 3 bases and the J gene lost 4 bases, with 13 bases spanning the gap. Germline V lookup: CDR1 SGHRS, CDR2 YFSETQ. This CDR3 has 14 residues.